The 9 T cell receptor beta chains below come from one sample, sequenced in a study of cytomegalovirus exposure and HLA in healthy donors. 13 Jbeta primers and 60 Vbeta primers were used for the PCR. Sequencing used immunoSEQ multiplex PCR; TCRdb keeps in-frame clones, though not all of them. The table records approximately 220,000 clones, more than 65% of them present only once. Sequencing was performed on PBMCs. The origin of the receptors is a woman in her thirties in good health and CMV-seronegative.

This clone was picked up a small number of times. V and J are TRBV6-1 and TRBJ1-1, with a tentative D call TRBD1 (5 bases). CDR3 size: 15 residues. Germline V gene data show CDR1 as MNHNS and CDR2 as SASEGT. The ends were cut back, 2 bases at V and 1 base at J, with 11 bases in the middle. The CDR3: CASSEIFRANTEAFF. CDR3 nucleotide sequence: TGTGCCAGCAGTGAAATCTTCAGGGCGAACACTGAAGCTTTCTTT.

The J gene is TRBJ2-7, the V gene TRBV9, with 11 bases lining up with TRBD2. Germline CDR1 SGDLS, CDR2 YYNGEE. V lost 4 bases, J lost 3 bases, and 6 bases stayed unmatched. CDR3 length: 15 residues. CDR3 coding DNA: TGTGCCAGCAGCTCGATAGCGGGAGGGGTCTACGAGCAGTACTTC. Its translation: CASSSIAGGVYEQYF. The variable domain in full, with the rest retrieved from reference TRBV9 and TRBJ2-7, is DSGVTQTPKHLITATGQRVTLRCSPRSGDLSVYWYQQSLDQGLQFLIQYYNGEERAKGNILERFSAQQFPDLHSELNLSSLELGDSALYFCASSSIAGGVYEQYFGPGTRLTVT.

V and J are TRBV12-5 and TRBJ2-7; D is uncertain. The CDR3 length is 17 residues. V was shortened by 3 bases and J by 0 bases, with 18 bases between the two germline ends. Looked up from germline, CDR1 is LGHNT and CDR2 is FRNRAP. In DNA, the CDR3 is TGTGCTAGTGGTTTCGCCGCCCCCCCCTCGAGCTCCTACGAGCAGTACTTC. Translating it yields CASGFAAPPSSSYEQYF.

The genes are TRBV5-4 and TRBJ1-2; a possible D gene is TRBD1 (5 bases). This CDR3 has 14 amino acids. Germline V gene lookup returns CDR1 SGHNT and CDR2 YYREEE (reference sequence). Trimming shortened V by 4 bases and J by 4 bases, and 14 bases separated the two germline ends. The CDR3 region has the DNA TGTGCCAGCAGCCCTTCCGGAGGGACCTATGGCTACACCTTC. Its translation is CASSPSGGTYGYTF.

CDR3 amino acids: CASTRGKNYEQYF. CDR3 in DNA: TGTGCCAGCACGAGGGGGAAAAACTACGAGCAGTACTTC. The V call is TRBV6-1, the J call TRBJ2-7, with TRBD1 as a possible D gene (6 bases). Germline CDR1 reads MNHNS; CDR2 reads SASEGT. Trimming took 7 bases from V and 3 from J, leaving 13 bases between them. The CDR3 is made up of 13 amino acids.

The genes are TRBV29-1 and TRBJ1-2; TRBD1 matches at 7 bases. V lost 5 bases, J lost 0 bases, and 6 bases stayed unmatched. This CDR3 region has 14 residues. Germline assignment: CDR1 SQVTM and CDR2 ANQGSEA. The DNA of the CDR3 is TGCAGCGTTTTACGTACAGGGGCTAACTATGGCTACACCTTC. This codes for CSVLRTGANYGYTF. Based on the CDR3 plus reference TRBV29-1 and TRBJ1-2, the full variable domain is SAVISQKPSRDICQRGTSLTIQCQVDSQVTMMFWYRQQPGQSLTLIATANQGSEATYESGFVIDKFPISRPNLTFSTLTVSNMSPEDSSIYLCSVLRTGANYGYTFGSGTRLTVV.

CDR3 amino acids: CAWTRPGQRAGELFF. CDR3 in DNA: TGTGCCTGGACCCGCCCGGGACAGAGGGCCGGGGAGCTGTTTTTT. The chain couples TRBV30 to TRBJ2-2, with TRBD1 matching 7 bases. The CDR3 has 15 residues. With V trimmed by 4 bases and J by 6 bases, 11 bases remained unmatched. CDR1 is GTSNPN, CDR2 SVGIG, per germline (reference sequence). The whole variable domain, filled in from reference TRBV30 and TRBJ2-2, reads SQTIHQWPATLVQPVGSPLSLECTVEGTSNPNLYWYRQAAGRGLQLLFYSVGIGQISSEVPQNLSASRPQDRQFILSSKKLLLSDSGFYLCAWTRPGQRAGELFFGEGSRLTVL.

The rearrangement links TRBV6-6 to TRBJ1-2; the match to TRBD1 covers 7 bases. V shed 5 bases, J shed 2 bases, and the junction held 8 bases outside the gene matches. Germline V gives CDR1 MNHNY, CDR2 SVGAGI (reference sequence). This CDR3 is 15 amino acids long. CDR3 sequence reads: CASSVDRQINYGYTF. The CDR3 nucleotides read TGTGCCAGCAGTGTGGACAGGCAGATCAACTATGGCTACACCTTC.

This sequence joins TRBV5-8 and TRBJ2-6; maybe TRBD1 (6 bases). The V end was cut by 3 bases, the J end by 2 bases, with 12 bases between. CDR1 is SGHTS and CDR2 is YDEGEE in the germline V gene. This CDR3 has 16 residues. The CDR3 is CASSSARGAGANVLTF. The CDR3 nucleotides read TGTGCCAGCAGCTCCGCCAGGGGCGCTGGGGCCAACGTCCTGACTTTC. Looking up the rest from reference TRBV5-8 and TRBJ2-6 gives the full variable domain: EAGVTQSPTHLIKTRGQQATLRCSPISGHTSVYWYQQALGLGLQFLLWYDEGEERNRGNFPPRFSGRQFPNYSSELNVNALELEDSALYLCASSSARGAGANVLTFGAGSRLTVL.